Here is one T cell receptor (beta chain) with its context. Antigen specificity is unknown. This specimen comes from a study of T cell responses to AZD1222 COVID-19 vaccine. Measured with immunoSEQ multiplex PCR; TCRdb has only the in-frame clones, and not every one. Among roughly 120,000 clones listed, about 90% were seen once. Looked up from germline, CDR1 is SGHNT and CDR2 is YYREEE (reference sequence). Trimming left V 0 bases short and J 9 bases short, with 10 bases between. The CDR3 spans 14 residues. Broader study findings: Across spike, vaccine-associated CD4 TCRs were found, dominant at 160-218 and 743-854. Recipients of two AZD1222 doses showed rising Spike-specific TCR breadth and depth. Unmutated variant regions are reportedly the target of nearly half of TCRs that are spike-specific.

The chain carries TRBV5-4 and TRBJ1-6; weak D call: TRBD1 (5 bases). The source of this sequence is an adult in good health. The source was peripheral blood, collected on day 0 of AZD1222 vaccination. The CDR3 here is CASSLAGARSPLHF. The CDR3 region has the DNA TGTGCCAGCAGCTTGGCCGGGGCGCGTTCACCCCTCCACTTT.